These T cell receptor beta chains were read from a single sample in a study of blood T cell repertoires in COVID-19. Sequenced by immunoSEQ multiplex PCR; TCRdb stores in-frame clones only, minus some. The data hold fewer than 700,000 clones, with approximately 88% observed a single time. The sample taken for sequencing was peripheral blood. All receptors derive from a woman aged 45 to 65 with COVID-19, enrolled during active disease. Both conserved end residues are part of each CDR3. D genes are given only for firm matches. Part of the rows lack a size; the others show once, few, many or a class for expanded clones.

TRBD1	TRBV3-1/TRBV3-2	TRBJ2-7	NA	CASSQDYTGTGKYF	TGTGCCAGCAGCCAGGACTATACCGGGACAGGGAAGTACTTC
TRBD1	TRBV6-5	TRBJ1-1	NA	CAIRGLENTEAFF	TGTGCCATCAGGGGGCTAGAGAACACTGAAGCTTTCTTT
TRBD1	TRBV28	TRBJ2-5	NA	CASSKSGTGYGKTQYF	TGTGCCAGCAGTAAATCCGGGACAGGGTACGGAAAGACCCAGTACTTC
TRBD1	TRBV5-4	TRBJ2-2	NA	CASSQDRVLSGELFF	TGTGCCAGCAGCCAGGACAGGGTCTTATCCGGGGAGCTGTTTTTT
NA	TRBV11-1	TRBJ2-2	NA	CASSAGRLSGELFF	TGTGCCAGCAGTGCTGGCAGGCTTTCCGGGGAGCTGTTTTTT
TRBD2	TRBV29-1	TRBJ2-7	NA	CSVEVNGGGQYF	TGCAGCGTTGAAGTCAACGGGGGGGGTCAGTACTTC
TRBD2	TRBV20-1	TRBJ2-7	NA	CSASALGSGGFIGEQYF	TGCAGTGCTAGTGCCCTTGGTAGCGGGGGGTTTATAGGGGAGCAGTACTTC
TRBD1	TRBV28	TRBJ1-2	NA	CASSSPGTGVNYGYTF	TGTGCCAGCAGTTCTCCCGGGACAGGGGTTAACTATGGCTACACCTTC
NA	TRBV11-3	TRBJ1-5	NA	CASSFPYRVDNQPQHF	TGTGCCAGCAGCTTCCCCTACAGGGTTGATAATCAGCCCCAGCATTTT
TRBD1	TRBV6-5	TRBJ1-1	NA	CASSRDRGLLTEAFF	TGTGCCAGCAGCCGCGACAGGGGGCTGCTCACTGAAGCTTTCTTT
NA	TRBV6-5	TRBJ1-2	NA	CASSYSRNYGYTF	TGTGCCAGCAGTTACTCACGGAACTATGGCTACACCTTC
NA	TRBV6-5	TRBJ1-5	NA	CASKVGHNQPQHF	TGTGCCAGCAAGGTGGGACACAATCAGCCCCAGCATTTT
TRBD2	TRBV2	TRBJ2-3	NA	CASGERGVSDTQYF	TGTGCCAGCGGAGAGCGGGGGGTGTCTGATACGCAGTATTTT
TRBD1	TRBV6-5	TRBJ1-6	once	CASSPRTGYSPLHF	TGTGCCAGCAGTCCTAGGACAGGGTACTCACCCCTCCACTTT
TRBD1	TRBV2	TRBJ1-1	NA	CASRAGTGGNTEAFF	TGTGCCAGCAGGGCCGGGACAGGGGGGAACACTGAAGCTTTCTTT
TRBD2	TRBV24-1	TRBJ2-1	NA	CATSDSTSGGAGEQFF	TGTGCCACCAGTGATTCGACTAGCGGGGGGGCCGGTGAGCAGTTCTTC
NA	TRBV7-9	TRBJ2-3	NA	CASSLRAGPTSDTQYF	TGTGCCAGCAGCTTAAGGGCAGGGCCCACTTCAGATACGCAGTATTTT
NA	TRBV5-1	TRBJ2-6	NA	CASSPDPRGDRSTGANVLTF	TGCGCCAGCAGCCCCGATCCTCGAGGAGATAGATCAACTGGGGCCAACGTCCTGACTTTC
NA	TRBV11-1	TRBJ2-2	NA	CASSLASRGVSPGELFF	TGTGCCAGCAGCTTAGCGTCCAGGGGGGTATCCCCCGGGGAGCTGTTTTTT
NA	TRBV11-2	TRBJ1-1	NA	CASSLAFGDLNTEAFF	TGTGCCAGCAGCTTAGCTTTCGGTGACTTGAACACTGAAGCTTTCTTT
TRBD1	TRBV5-5	TRBJ1-1	NA	CASSARDRGRTEAFF	TGTGCCAGCAGCGCGCGGGACAGGGGGCGGACTGAAGCTTTCTTT
TRBD1	TRBV7-9	TRBJ2-1	NA	CASSLRQGSYNEQFF	TGTGCCAGCAGCTTAAGACAGGGGTCCTACAATGAGCAGTTCTTC
NA	TRBV27	TRBJ1-6	NA	CASTLLSQTGRNSPLHF	TGTGCCAGCACCCTTTTGTCCCAGACAGGCCGGAATTCACCCCTCCACTTT
NA	TRBV7-2	TRBJ2-2	NA	CASSLSGRPTGELFF	TGTGCCAGCAGCCTTAGCGGCCGCCCCACCGGGGAGCTGTTTTTT
NA	TRBV21-1	TRBJ1-3	NA	CASTPGQTGSSGNTIYF	TGTGCCAGCACCCCCGGACAGACTGGGAGCTCTGGAAACACCATATATTTT
NA	TRBV28	TRBJ2-5	NA	CASSLPGAVQETQYF	TGTGCCAGCAGTTTACCAGGGGCCGTTCAAGAGACCCAGTACTTC
TRBD1	TRBV5-4	TRBJ1-2	NA	CASSLVTGGASGYTF	TGTGCCAGCAGCTTGGTTACAGGGGGCGCGTCTGGCTACACCTTC
TRBD1	TRBV6-2/TRBV6-3	TRBJ1-2	NA	CASSYSYQGGGYTF	TGTGCCAGCAGTTACTCGTATCAGGGGGGAGGCTACACCTTC
TRBD1	TRBV3-1/TRBV3-2	TRBJ2-7	NA	CASSQDRTGGEQYF	TGTGCCAGCAGCCAAGATCGAACAGGGGGCGAGCAGTACTTC
TRBD2	TRBV14	TRBJ2-1	NA	CASSLGGDEQFF	TGTGCCAGCAGCCTTGGGGGGGATGAGCAGTTCTTC
NA	TRBV28	TRBJ1-1	NA	CASRDLNTEAFF	TGTGCCAGCAGAGACTTGAACACTGAAGCTTTCTTT
NA	TRBV18	TRBJ1-1	NA	CASSPTQIEAFF	TGTGCCAGCTCACCAACCCAGATTGAAGCTTTCTTT
NA	TRBV30	TRBJ1-1	NA	CAWSAGKAEAFF	TGTGCCTGGAGCGCAGGGAAGGCTGAAGCTTTCTTT
TRBD1	TRBV4-1	TRBJ1-5	NA	CASSHLKGQAPWAQHF	TGCGCCAGCAGCCACCTAAAGGGACAGGCGCCGTGGGCCCAGCATTTT
NA	TRBV6-5	TRBJ2-2	NA	CASSLATRPGELFF	TGTGCCAGCAGTTTAGCGACCCGCCCCGGGGAGCTGTTTTTT
NA	TRBV7-2	TRBJ2-6	NA	CASSPEQGTGANVLTF	TGTGCCAGCAGCCCGGAACAGGGTACCGGGGCCAACGTCCTGACTTTC
TRBD1	TRBV11-2	TRBJ1-1	NA	CASSLDANRGEAFF	TGTGCCAGCAGCTTAGACGCAAACAGGGGTGAAGCTTTCTTT
NA	TRBV6-5	TRBJ2-5	NA	CASSSGVQETQYF	TGTGCCAGCAGTTCAGGGGTCCAAGAGACCCAGTACTTC
TRBD2	TRBV5-6	TRBJ2-3	NA	CASSLEASGGTDTQYF	TGTGCCAGCAGCTTGGAGGCTAGCGGGGGCACAGATACGCAGTATTTT
NA	TRBV5-5	TRBJ1-4	NA	CASSSDTLVEKLFF	TGTGCCAGCAGCTCAGACACCTTGGTGGAAAAACTGTTTTTT
TRBD1	TRBV6-5	TRBJ1-1	NA	CASRWTGANTEAFF	TGTGCCAGCAGATGGACAGGGGCGAACACTGAAGCTTTCTTT
NA	TRBV5-6	TRBJ1-5	once	CASSLAGRAQHF	TGTGCCAGCAGCTTGGCGGGTCGGGCCCAGCATTTT
TRBD1	TRBV6-6	TRBJ1-2	NA	CASSPLPGDRGRGYTF	TGTGCCAGCAGTCCCCTTCCCGGGGACAGGGGGAGAGGCTACACCTTC
TRBD1	TRBV29-1	TRBJ2-2	NA	CSVQGAMGTGELFF	TGCAGCGTTCAGGGGGCGATGGGGACCGGGGAGCTGTTTTTT
NA	TRBV18	TRBJ1-5	NA	CASSLTDNQPQHF	TGTGCCAGCTCACTCACAGACAATCAGCCCCAGCATTTT
TRBD1	TRBV5-1	TRBJ1-2	NA	CASSLGTGYGYTF	TGCGCCAGCAGCTTGGGGACAGGATATGGCTACACCTTC
TRBD1	TRBV19	TRBJ1-2	NA	CASSIWGDRTNYGYTF	TGTGCCAGTAGTATATGGGGGGACAGAACCAACTATGGCTACACCTTC
TRBD1	TRBV5-5	TRBJ1-1	NA	CASSREAAGGTEAFF	TGTGCCAGCAGCAGGGAGGCCGCAGGGGGAACTGAAGCTTTCTTT
TRBD2	TRBV4-1	TRBJ2-3	NA	CASSFQSGLAGGRDTQYF	TGCGCCAGCAGCTTTCAGTCGGGACTAGCGGGGGGGCGAGATACGCAGTATTTT
TRBD1	TRBV11-2	TRBJ2-7	once	CASSPGTGDPYEQYF	TGTGCCAGCAGCCCGGGGACAGGAGATCCCTACGAGCAGTACTTC
NA	TRBV21-1	TRBJ1-1	NA	CASSRLRTTEAFF	TGTGCCAGCAGCAGACTACGGACCACTGAAGCTTTCTTT
NA	TRBV6-5	TRBJ1-6	NA	CASSLSGNSPLHF	TGTGCCAGCAGTTTATCCGGTAATTCACCCCTCCACTTT
NA	TRBV10-1	TRBJ2-1	NA	CAISSWGQPPGNEQFF	TGCGCCATCTCCTCTTGGGGGCAACCACCGGGCAATGAGCAGTTCTTC
TRBD2	TRBV9	TRBJ2-7	NA	CASSVGVAGAGSYEQYF	TGTGCCAGCAGCGTAGGAGTAGCGGGGGCGGGTTCCTACGAGCAGTACTTC